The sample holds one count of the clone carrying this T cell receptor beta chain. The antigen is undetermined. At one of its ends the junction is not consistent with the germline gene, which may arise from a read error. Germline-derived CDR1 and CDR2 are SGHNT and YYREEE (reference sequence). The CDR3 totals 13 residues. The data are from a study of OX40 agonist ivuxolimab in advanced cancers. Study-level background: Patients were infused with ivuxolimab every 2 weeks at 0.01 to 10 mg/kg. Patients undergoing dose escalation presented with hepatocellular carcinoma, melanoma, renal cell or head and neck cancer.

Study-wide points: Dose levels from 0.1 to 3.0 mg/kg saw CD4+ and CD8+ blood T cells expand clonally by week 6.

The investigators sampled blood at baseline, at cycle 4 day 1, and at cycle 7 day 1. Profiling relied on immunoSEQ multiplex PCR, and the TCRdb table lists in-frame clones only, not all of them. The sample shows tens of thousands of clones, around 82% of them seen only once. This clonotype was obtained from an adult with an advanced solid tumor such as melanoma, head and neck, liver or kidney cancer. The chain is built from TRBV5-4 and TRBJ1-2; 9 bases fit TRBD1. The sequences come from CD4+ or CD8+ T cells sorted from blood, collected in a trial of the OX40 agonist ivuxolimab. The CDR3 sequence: CASSFRGDRADPF. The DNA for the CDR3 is TGTGCCAGCAGCTTTAGGGGGGACAGGGCAGATCCCTTC.